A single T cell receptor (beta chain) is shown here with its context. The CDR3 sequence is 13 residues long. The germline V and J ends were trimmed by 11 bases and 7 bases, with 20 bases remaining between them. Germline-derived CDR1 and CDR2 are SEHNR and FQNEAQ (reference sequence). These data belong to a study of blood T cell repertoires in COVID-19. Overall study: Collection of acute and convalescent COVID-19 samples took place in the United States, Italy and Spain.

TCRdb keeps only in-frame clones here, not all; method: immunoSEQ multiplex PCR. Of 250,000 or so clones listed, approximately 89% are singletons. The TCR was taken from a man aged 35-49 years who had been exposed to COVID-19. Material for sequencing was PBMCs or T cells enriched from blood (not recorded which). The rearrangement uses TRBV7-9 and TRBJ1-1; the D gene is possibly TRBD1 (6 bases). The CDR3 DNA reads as TGTGCCGGGAAAGAGGGGGACCATGGTGAAGCTTTCTTT. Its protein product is CAGKEGDHGEAFF.